Each of the 4 T cell receptor beta chains below was sequenced from the same sample in a study of OX40 agonist ivuxolimab in advanced cancers. TCRdb's table, derived via immunoSEQ multiplex PCR, lists solely in-frame clones and lacks some. The table has tens of thousands of clones, about 91% seen once; the top ten hold roughly 1%. The sequencing here drew on CD4+ or CD8+ T cells sorted from blood, taken in a trial of the OX40 agonist ivuxolimab. These receptors were taken from an adult with an advanced solid tumor such as melanoma, head and neck, liver or kidney cancer.

The chain uses TRBV6-7 and TRBJ1-2; D gene unclear. TRBV6-7 belongs to the ORF category, with a function that is uncertain. Trimming stripped 7 bases from V and 0 bases from J, with 18 bases between. The CDR3 totals 16 residues. For the CDR3, the DNA is TGTGCCAGCACCTCCTGCCTGGGATTTCCTAACTATGGCTACACCTTC. Translating it yields CASTSCLGFPNYGYTF.

This clone was counted a single time. In DNA, the CDR3 is TGTGCCATCAGTGAGTCGTCAGGGGGTGGCTACGAGCAGTACTTC. This translates into CAISESSGGGYEQYF. This rearrangement joins TRBV10-3 to TRBJ2-7; 7 bases align to TRBD1. This CDR3 contains 15 residues. After removal of 0 bases from V and 3 bases from J, the junction contained 5 bases not matched to a gene. Germline-derived CDR1 and CDR2 are ENHRY and SYGVKD.

The J gene is TRBJ2-5, the V gene TRBV19; D is ambiguous. This CDR3 has 14 amino acids. Germline lookup yields CDR1 LNHDA and CDR2 SQIVND (reference sequence). The V end was cut by 1 base, the J end by 4 bases, with 10 bases between. The CDR3: CASSIVWDRETQYF. CDR3 sequence (DNA): TGTGCCAGTAGTATAGTGTGGGATAGAGAGACCCAGTACTTC.

The chain combines TRBV6-1 with TRBJ1-4; D is possibly TRBD1 (6 bases). V was clipped by 1 base and J by 8 bases, with 11 bases between them. The CDR3 runs 14 residues. CDR1 is MNHNS and CDR2 is SASEGT in the germline V gene. The CDR3 sequence is CASSEGTAREKLFF. The CDR3 DNA sequence: TGTGCCAGCAGTGAAGGGACAGCGCGGGAAAAACTGTTTTTT.